These 26 T cell receptor beta chains came from one sample sequenced in a study of blood T cell repertoires in COVID-19. Sequencing was performed with immunoSEQ multiplex PCR; in TCRdb, only in-frame clones are kept and a portion is missing. The repertoire includes 45,000 to 50,000 clones, more than 70% of them detected once, and 5.9% sits in the top ten. What was sequenced was peripheral blood. The receptors stem from a woman in her sixties with acute or convalescent COVID-19.

This clone was detected only a few times. The chain has TRBV2 and TRBJ2-3; 15 bases map to TRBD2. The CDR3 totals 16 residues. Germline CDR1 is SNHLY and CDR2 is FYNNEI. Germline trimming cut 9 bases from V and 3 bases from J; bases unmatched to any gene: 7. In nucleotides, the CDR3 is TGTGCCAGAGGGACTAGCGGGGGGTTTGGTACAGATACGCAGTATTTT. Translated, it gives CARGTSGGFGTDTQYF.

This clone was seen only once. V is TRBV11-2 and J is TRBJ2-4; 7 bases are a match to TRBD2. CDR1 and CDR2 from the germline V gene are SGHAT and FQNNGV. The V segment lost 6 bases and the J segment 3 bases; nucleotides outside the gene matches: 8. The CDR3 sequence is 15 residues long. The CDR3 DNA is TGTGCCAGCAGATCAGGCGGGACTAACAAAAACATTCAGTACTTC. Protein: CASRSGGTNKNIQYF.

The rearrangement uses TRBV5-4 and TRBJ2-1; the match to TRBD2 covers 14 bases. Germline CDR1 is SGHNT and CDR2 is YYREEE (reference sequence). The CDR3 has 16 amino acids. The V segment lost 0 bases and the J segment 8 bases; nucleotides outside the gene matches: 4. The CDR3 nucleotides read TGTGCCAGCAGCTTGGCCGGGACTAGCGGGGGATATGAGCAGTTCTTC. Protein sequence: CASSLAGTSGGYEQFF.

This sequence joins TRBV15 and TRBJ2-3; D is perhaps TRBD1 (6 bases). CDR3 size: 19 residues. Germline CDR1 is LNHNV and CDR2 is YYDKDF (reference sequence). V lost 4 bases and J lost 3, with 26 bases in between. The CDR3 DNA reads TGTGCCACCAGCATCCTAAGGGGGACCTTTGGGATGGGAACAGATACGCAGTATTTT. Its protein product is CATSILRGTFGMGTDTQYF.

This chain uses TRBV7-6 with TRBJ2-7; 9 positions match TRBD1. CDR1 and CDR2 from the germline V gene are SGHVS and FNYEAQ. This CDR3 region has 15 residues. With 7 bases clipped from V and 7 bases from J, the junction kept 14 bases outside the gene matches. CDR3 residues: CASNQPGQGSGEQYF. In DNA, the CDR3 is TGTGCCAGCAACCAACCGGGACAGGGCTCTGGTGAGCAGTACTTC.

V usage is TRBV5-5 and J usage is TRBJ1-4; D uncertain. V was pared by 4 bases and J by 7 bases, with 20 bases between. Germline assignment: CDR1 SGHKS and CDR2 YYEKEE (reference sequence). This CDR3 region has 16 residues. This chain's CDR3 is CASSPRDEAFGEKLFF. The DNA of the CDR3 is TGTGCCAGCAGCCCCCGGGATGAAGCCTTTGGTGAAAAACTGTTTTTT.

The chain couples TRBV9 to TRBJ2-3; D not certain. This CDR3 spans 14 amino acids. The V gene lost 0 bases and the J gene lost 0 bases, with 5 bases spanning the gap. The V gene's germline CDR1 is SGDLS and CDR2 YYNGEE. This CDR3 is CASSVDRSTDTQYF. The DNA of the CDR3 is TGTGCCAGCAGCGTAGACAGAAGCACAGATACGCAGTATTTT.

The CDR3 DNA reads as TGTGCCAGTAGACCTCGAGAAGGGGGCCGTGTTGGTACGCAGTATTTT. Translated, it gives CASRPREGGRVGTQYF. The chain uses TRBV19 and TRBJ2-3; 7 nucleotides align to TRBD1. Trimming at V came to 6 bases and at J to 8 bases, leaving 17 bases not matched to a gene. This CDR3 contains 16 residues. Per the germline V gene, CDR1 is LNHDA and CDR2 is SQIVND (reference sequence).

This clone was found once. The chain has TRBV2 and TRBJ1-2, with D uncertain. V was shortened by 0 bases and J by 7 bases, with 9 bases between the two germline ends. The germline V gene encodes CDR1 SNHLY and CDR2 FYNNEI. The CDR3 is 13 amino acids. Written as DNA, the CDR3 is TGTGCCAGCAGTGAAGCGCGCCCAGGTGGCTACACCTTC. It is translated as CASSEARPGGYTF.

This chain joins TRBV6-1 and TRBJ2-3; TRBD2 agrees at 7 bases. V lost 2 bases, J lost 2 bases, and 7 bases stayed unmatched. The germline V gene has CDR1 MNHNS and CDR2 SASEGT. This CDR3 is 16 amino acids long. The CDR3 loop reads CASSESGTTITDTQYF. For the CDR3, the DNA is TGTGCCAGCAGTGAATCCGGGACTACCATCACAGATACGCAGTATTTT.

J is TRBJ2-3 and V is TRBV29-1; TRBD2 matches 14 bases. The ends lost 0 bases at V and 0 bases at J; junction bases unmatched: 11. Germline CDR1 and CDR2: SQVTM and ANQGSEA. The CDR3 totals 20 residues. The CDR3 coding sequence is TGCAGCGTTGAAGACCCCTTTGGACTAGCGGGGGGACCCAGCACAGATACGCAGTATTTT. Encoded protein: CSVEDPFGLAGGPSTDTQYF.

The J gene is TRBJ2-7, the V gene TRBV23-1, with TRBD1 identical over 7 bases. TRBV23-1 counts as an open reading frame of uncertain function. This CDR3 is 12 amino acids long. Losses at the gene ends were 1 base for V and 13 bases for J; bases not matched to a gene: 7. The CDR3 sequence: CASSQYRQGSYF. CDR3 nucleotides: TGCGCCAGCAGTCAATACAGACAGGGTTCTTACTTC.

The chain couples TRBV7-2 to TRBJ2-1; 8 bases align to TRBD2. The junction had 17 bases not matched to a gene; V was cut back by 8 bases and J by 2 bases. Per germline, CDR1 SGHTA and CDR2 FQGNSA. The CDR3 has 18 amino acids. The CDR3 here is CASPPITGGPLPYNEQFF. The CDR3 nucleotides are TGTGCCAGCCCCCCGATTACGGGAGGGCCTCTTCCCTACAATGAGCAGTTCTTC.

The V call is TRBV3-1 (or the pseudogene TRBV3-2), the J call TRBJ2-1; 11 bases line up with TRBD2. This CDR3 is built from 15 residues. Germline V gene lookup returns CDR1 LGHDT and CDR2 YNNKEL (reference sequence). Trimming took 5 bases from V and 8 from J; bases not matched to a gene: 8. The CDR3 spells CASSFSGGAHDEQFF. In DNA, the CDR3 is TGTGCCAGCAGCTTTAGCGGGGGGGCGCACGATGAGCAGTTCTTC.

The chain links TRBV7-3 to TRBJ1-2; 11 bases align to TRBD1. Germline V gene lookup returns CDR1 SGHTA and CDR2 FQGTGA. The V and J ends lost 2 bases and 3 bases, in that order; junction bases with no gene match: 2. The CDR3 has 15 amino acids. The CDR3 is CASSLGGQGDYGYTF. CDR3 DNA: TGTGCCAGCAGCTTAGGGGGACAGGGGGACTATGGCTACACCTTC. Drawing the rest from reference TRBV7-3 and TRBJ1-2, the complete variable domain is GAGVSQTPSNKVTEKGKYVELRCDPISGHTALYWYRQSLGQGPEFLIYFQGTGAADDSGLPNDRFFAVRPEGSVSTLKIQRTERGDSAVYLCASSLGGQGDYGYTFGSGTRLTVV.

This chain uses TRBV10-3 with TRBJ1-2; weak D call: TRBD1 (6 bases). Germline CDR1 is ENHRY and CDR2 is SYGVKD. V lost 2 bases to trimming and J lost 0 bases, with 13 bases between them. This CDR3 has 16 residues. The DNA of the CDR3 is TGTGCCATCAGTGAGGGCGCGAGGGGGTCTAACTATGGCTACACCTTC. Translated, it gives CAISEGARGSNYGYTF.

The rearrangement joins TRBV2 to TRBJ1-5; tentative D call: TRBD1 (5 bases). This CDR3 comprises 14 residues. With 6 bases removed from V and 5 bases from J, the gap between germline ends came to 14 bases. From germline, CDR1 is SNHLY and CDR2 FYNNEI. CDR3 nucleotide sequence: TGTGCCAGCAGCGTAGACAGCCAGTATCAGCCCCAGCATTTT. This translates into CASSVDSQYQPQHF.

The chain uses TRBV5-6 and TRBJ1-1; perhaps TRBD1 as D (6 bases). V was trimmed by 0 bases and J by 4 bases, leaving 10 bases between them. The CDR3 is 14 residues long. CDR1 and CDR2 from the germline V gene are SGHDT and YYEEEE. Here the CDR3 reads CASSLGGGGTEAFF. In nucleotides, the CDR3 is TGTGCCAGCAGCTTGGGAGGGGGTGGCACTGAAGCTTTCTTT.

The rearrangement links TRBV7-2 to TRBJ1-2, with unresolved D. Germline loops: CDR1 SGHTA, CDR2 FQGNSA. Trimming removed 1 base at V and 8 bases at J, with 11 bases between. The CDR3 runs to 13 residues. In DNA form, the CDR3 reads TGTGCCAGCAGCTTAGGAGAAATTAGCGGCTACACCTTC. Translating gives CASSLGEISGYTF.

This sequence joins TRBV6-6 and TRBJ2-5; D not resolved. The CDR3 covers 11 residues. Germline V gene lookup returns CDR1 MNHNY and CDR2 SVGAGI (reference sequence). Trimming removed 6 bases at V and 2 bases at J, with 4 bases between. The CDR3 reads CASSLQETQYF. CDR3 in DNA: TGTGCCAGCAGCCTACAAGAGACCCAGTACTTC.

This clone was seen a handful of times. In DNA form, the CDR3 reads TGTGCCAGTAGTCCCCCCAATTGGCGGAACCAGGGGATGGGCAATCAGCCCCAGCATTTT. Protein: CASSPPNWRNQGMGNQPQHF. The J gene is TRBJ1-5, the V gene TRBV19; D perhaps matches TRBD1 (6 bases). V lost 5 bases and J lost 2, with 28 bases in between. Germline loops: CDR1 LNHDA, CDR2 SQIVND (reference sequence). The CDR3 consists of 20 residues.

V is TRBV3-1 (or the pseudogene TRBV3-2) and J is TRBJ2-1; the D is unclear. Germline loops: CDR1 LGHDT, CDR2 YNNKEL (reference sequence). This CDR3 spans 17 amino acids. V was shortened by 3 bases and J by 0 bases, with 15 bases between the two germline ends. CDR3 loop: CASSHSRARSSYNEQFF. In DNA form, the CDR3 reads TGTGCCAGCAGCCATTCCCGAGCGAGGAGCTCCTACAATGAGCAGTTCTTC.

The chain is built from TRBV7-2 and TRBJ2-3, with 8 bases aligning to TRBD2. Germline-derived CDR1 and CDR2 are SGHTA and FQGNSA. The CDR3 consists of 15 residues. The V segment lost 6 bases and the J segment 2 bases; nucleotides outside the gene matches: 7. Here the CDR3 reads CASSPSGHSTDTQYF. CDR3 bases: TGTGCCAGCAGTCCTAGCGGGCACTCCACAGATACGCAGTATTTT. The full variable domain, its missing parts supplied by reference TRBV7-2 and TRBJ2-3, is GAGVSQSPSNKVTEKGKDVELRCDPISGHTALYWYRQSLGQGLEFLIYFQGNSAPDKSGLPSDRFSAERTGGSVSTLTIQRTQQEDSAVYLCASSPSGHSTDTQYFGPGTRLTVL.

DNA of the CDR3: TGTGCCAGCAGCTTGGCCTCACTAGCATTCAGCTCCTACAATGAGCAGTTCTTC. Translation gives CASSLASLAFSSYNEQFF. V gene TRBV11-2 combines with J gene TRBJ2-1, with D possibly matching TRBD2 (6 bases). Per germline, CDR1 SGHAT and CDR2 FQNNGV. The V end lost 3 bases, the J end lost 0 bases, and 18 bases lay between the germline ends. The CDR3 has 18 amino acids.

This clone was counted a single time. This chain links TRBV5-4 with TRBJ2-2, with 10 bases aligning to TRBD2. CDR1 is SGHNT, CDR2 YYREEE, per germline (reference sequence). Germline trimming cut 0 bases from V and 3 bases from J; bases unmatched to any gene: 8. The CDR3 runs 18 residues. CDR3 sequence reads: CASSLGGSGGFYTGELFF. The CDR3 DNA reads TGTGCCAGCAGCTTGGGTGGTAGCGGGGGGTTTTACACCGGGGAGCTGTTTTTT. Variable domain in full (rest from reference TRBV5-4 and TRBJ2-2): ETGVTQSPTHLIKTRGQQVTLRCSSQSGHNTVSWYQQALGQGPQFIFQYYREEENGRGNFPPRFSGLQFPNYSSELNVNALELDDSALYLCASSLGGSGGFYTGELFFGEGSRLTVL.

This clone turned up a few times. This chain uses TRBV19 with TRBJ1-4, with 7 bases that match TRBD1. Germline-derived CDR1 and CDR2 are LNHDA and SQIVND (reference sequence). Trimming took 8 bases from V and 5 from J; bases not matched to a gene: 5. The CDR3 sequence is 13 residues long. Here the CDR3 reads CASSGTENEKLFF. The CDR3 bases are TGTGCCAGTTCAGGGACAGAGAATGAAAAACTGTTTTTT.